These 29 T cell receptor beta chains came from one sample sequenced in a study of post-analysis software for immune sequencing data. Regarding the study as a whole: About five TRBV segments were more frequent in patients than controls; TRBV5-6, TRBV5-1 and TRBV20-1 belonged to this group.

Their antigens are not known. Prepared libraries of TCR beta cDNA carried unique molecular identifiers. In TCRdb, the PCR reads were re-called with MiXCR into one record per CDR3 protein. There are some 690,000 distinct CDR3 sequences in the sample; 55% to 70% occur only once, and approximately 11% lies in the top ten. The sequencing input was blood. These receptor sequences come from a girl aged 2-10 years with multiple sclerosis.

The chain has TRBV10-3 and TRBJ2-4, with D hard to call. The germline V gene has CDR1 ENHRY and CDR2 SYGVKD. This CDR3 has 14 residues. V was shortened by 6 bases and J by 5 bases, with 14 bases between the two germline ends. CDR3 residues: CAIRPSRAENIQYF. The CDR3 bases are TGTGCCATCAGGCCCTCTAGAGCAGAAAACATTCAGTACTTC.

The chain employs TRBV14 and TRBJ2-5; D not certain. CDR1 is SGHDN, CDR2 FVKESK, per germline. Deletions cut 1 base from V and 5 bases from J, with 11 bases between. This CDR3 has 14 residues. The CDR3: CASSQGVETETQYF. CDR3 DNA sequence: TGTGCCAGCAGCCAAGGGGTCGAGACCGAGACCCAGTACTTC.

This clonotype was recorded only once. The chain couples TRBV25-1 to TRBJ2-7; maybe TRBD2 (5 bases). The ends were cut back, 4 bases at V and 4 bases at J, with 14 bases in the middle. The CDR3 has 14 residues. In germline, CDR1 is MGHDK, CDR2 SYGVNS. The CDR3 spells CASSGGKLGYEQYF. The CDR3, as DNA: TGTGCCAGCAGTGGAGGGAAGTTAGGGTACGAGCAGTACTTC.

The CDR3 bases are TGCGCCAGCAGCTCAACCGGGACAGCTTTGCCCAATGGCTACACCTTC. As protein: CASSSTGTALPNGYTF. The chain links TRBV4-3 to TRBJ1-2; 7 nucleotides match TRBD1. The CDR3 is made up of 16 amino acids. V was pared by 5 bases and J by 6 bases, with 15 bases of the junction left unmatched. Germline values: CDR1 LGHNA, CDR2 YSLEER.

The V call is TRBV6-6, the J call TRBJ2-7; TRBD2 agrees at 7 bases. The germline CDR1 and CDR2 sequences are MNHNY and SVGAGI (reference sequence). After removal of 1 base from V and 5 bases from J, the junction contained 5 bases not matched to a gene. This CDR3 contains 14 residues. The CDR3 DNA is TGTGCCAGCAGTTACTTGGGGGGGGGAAACGAGCAGTACTTC. This codes for CASSYLGGGNEQYF.

The CDR3 is CASSLDPPDQPQHF. DNA of the CDR3: TGTGCCAGCAGCTTAGATCCCCCGGATCAGCCCCAGCATTTT. The rearrangement uses TRBV11-2 and TRBJ1-5; D gene ambiguous. The ends were cut back, 0 bases at V and 5 bases at J, with 8 bases in the middle. This CDR3 has 14 residues. Germline V gene data show CDR1 as SGHAT and CDR2 as FQNNGV.

This rearrangement joins TRBV15 to TRBJ2-1; 9 bases map to TRBD1. Germline CDR1 and CDR2: LNHNV and YYDKDF (reference sequence). The J segment lost 6 bases and the V segment lost 0 bases, leaving 3 bases of the junction unmatched. The CDR3 sequence is 15 residues long. The CDR3 DNA sequence: TGTGCCACCAGCAGAGAAGGGACAGGGTTCAATGAGCAGTTCTTC. Encoded protein: CATSREGTGFNEQFF.

This clonotype was counted only a few times. The chain couples TRBV7-6 to TRBJ2-5; 14 bases are a match to TRBD2. V dropped 5 bases and J dropped 1; count of bases not matched to a gene: 12. The CDR3 runs to 19 residues. Germline V gene lookup returns CDR1 SGHVS and CDR2 FNYEAQ. This CDR3 reads CASSPWTSGRIQGQETQYF. The CDR3 DNA reads as TGTGCCAGCAGCCCCTGGACTAGCGGGAGGATCCAGGGCCAAGAGACCCAGTACTTC. Filled out from reference TRBV7-6 and TRBJ2-5, the complete variable domain reads GAGVSQSPRYKVTKRGQDVALRCDPISGHVSLYWYRQALGQGPEFLTYFNYEAQQDKSGLPNDRFSAERPEGSISTLTIQRTEQRDSAMYRCASSPWTSGRIQGQETQYFGPGTRLLVL.

The chain combines TRBV9 with TRBJ2-7, with TRBD2 as a possible D gene (6 bases). This CDR3 contains 18 residues. Germline lookup yields CDR1 SGDLS and CDR2 YYNGEE. V lost 2 bases and J 0 bases, leaving 21 bases between the germline ends. The CDR3 bases are TGTGCCAGCAGCGTTGGCGGGACCGGGACCGCTAGCTCCTACGAGCAGTACTTC. Amino acids: CASSVGGTGTASSYEQYF.

This clonotype was picked up a small number of times. J is TRBJ2-1 and V is TRBV20-1, with 7 nucleotides matching TRBD2. Unmatched junction bases numbered 18, after V lost 0 bases and J lost 4 bases. The germline gives CDR1 DFQATT, CDR2 SNEGSKA (reference sequence). The CDR3 contains 19 residues. The CDR3 DNA is TGCAGTGCTAGAGATATCTCCACAGGCGGGAGCCCCCCGTACAATGAGCAGTTCTTC. Its translation is CSARDISTGGSPPYNEQFF.

V gene TRBV7-3 combines with J gene TRBJ2-1; 8 bases fit TRBD2. This CDR3 has 18 residues. With V trimmed by 4 bases and J by 2 bases, 13 bases remained unmatched. Germline CDR1 and CDR2: SGHTA and FQGTGA. In DNA, the CDR3 is TGTGCCAGCAGCTCGGTCCCCCTTAGCGGGATCGCCTACAATGAGCAGTTCTTC. It yields the protein CASSSVPLSGIAYNEQFF.

This clonotype was seen just once. The chain recombines TRBV29-1 with TRBJ1-1; no clear D gene. CDR3 length: 12 amino acids. The V gene lost 6 bases and the J gene lost 7 bases, with 15 bases spanning the gap. Germline assignment: CDR1 SQVTM and CDR2 ANQGSEA. The DNA of the CDR3 is TGCAGCGTCGTTAGAATGACGGTTGAAGCTTTCTTT. It translates to CSVVRMTVEAFF.

This clonotype was counted only a few times. This rearrangement joins TRBV6-2 or TRBV6-3 to TRBJ2-3; D may be TRBD1 or TRBD2 (7 bases each). V was trimmed by 0 bases and J by 5 bases, leaving 18 bases between them. The CDR3 is made up of 17 amino acids. The germline V gene has CDR1 MNHEY and CDR2 SVGEGT. DNA for the CDR3: TGTGCCAGCAGTTACTCCTTGACAGGGAGGGTGAGAGATACGCAGTATTTT. Its protein product is CASSYSLTGRVRDTQYF.

This clonotype occurred a few times. This chain connects TRBV9 to TRBJ2-3; D is ambiguous. This CDR3 contains 15 residues. CDR1 SGDLS and CDR2 YYNGEE come from the germline V gene. V was shortened by 0 bases and J by 4 bases, with 12 bases between the two germline ends. CDR3 sequence: CASSVDPRLADTQYF. The CDR3 coding sequence is TGTGCCAGCAGCGTAGACCCTAGGTTGGCAGATACGCAGTATTTT.

This clonotype has only a few counts. The genes are TRBV29-1 and TRBJ2-1, with TRBD2 matching over 11 bases. The V segment lost 2 bases and the J segment 5 bases; nucleotides outside the gene matches: 5. This CDR3 has 15 residues. Germline lookup yields CDR1 SQVTM and CDR2 ANQGSEA. CDR3 in DNA: TGCAGCGTTGAACGAGGGACTAGCGGAAACAATGAGCAGTTCTTC. It specifies CSVERGTSGNNEQFF.

This chain links TRBV2 with TRBJ2-6; 9 bases fit TRBD1. The CDR3 is made up of 18 amino acids. CDR1 is SNHLY and CDR2 is FYNNEI in the germline V gene. The V and J ends lost 4 bases and 1 base, in that order; junction bases with no gene match: 8. The CDR3 sequence: CASSVTGGIRSGANVLTF. As DNA, the CDR3 is TGTGCCAGCAGTGTCACAGGGGGCATTCGATCTGGGGCCAACGTCCTGACTTTC.

This chain uses TRBV2 with TRBJ2-7; no firm D call. V gave up 7 bases and J gave up 0 bases, with 13 bases separating them. The CDR3 covers 14 residues. The V gene's germline CDR1 is SNHLY and CDR2 FYNNEI. The CDR3 loop is CASILLGGSYEQYF. The CDR3 DNA is TGTGCCAGCATCCTACTGGGCGGCTCCTACGAGCAGTACTTC.

This clonotype showed up just once. The V call is TRBV4-1, the J call TRBJ2-1; 12 bases match TRBD2. V trimming: 0 bases; J trimming: 6 bases; junction bases outside the gene matches: 6. CDR1 and CDR2 from the germline V gene are MGHRA and YSYEKL. The CDR3 runs 17 residues. This chain's CDR3 is CASSQETSGRSLNEQFF. In nucleotides, the CDR3 is TGCGCCAGCAGCCAAGAGACTAGCGGGAGATCACTCAATGAGCAGTTCTTC.

The CDR3 DNA reads TGTGCCAGCAGTTACTCGACAGGGATAGGGTATGGCTACACCTTC. This codes for CASSYSTGIGYGYTF. The gene calls are TRBV6-5 and TRBJ1-2; 7 positions match TRBD1. This CDR3 is built from 15 residues. CDR1 is MNHEY and CDR2 is SVGAGI in the germline V gene. The trim removed 0 bases at V and 5 bases at J, leaving 6 bases unmatched.

V usage is TRBV9 and J usage is TRBJ2-3, with D perhaps matching TRBD2 (5 bases). This CDR3 has 16 residues. Trimming shortened V by 3 bases and J by 0 bases, and 14 bases separated the two germline ends. The V gene's germline CDR1 is SGDLS and CDR2 YYNGEE. In nucleotides, the CDR3 is TGTGCCAGCAGCGCCGAGGGCGGCTCTAGCACAGATACGCAGTATTTT. It encodes CASSAEGGSSTDTQYF.

The rearrangement uses TRBV28 and TRBJ2-7; 10 bases align to TRBD2. The V segment lost 7 bases and the J segment 5 bases; nucleotides outside the gene matches: 14. CDR1 is MDHEN and CDR2 is SYDVKM in the germline V gene. This CDR3 comprises 16 residues. This CDR3 is CASTLGASGSPHEQYF. Written as DNA, the CDR3 is TGTGCCAGCACCCTAGGGGCTAGCGGGAGTCCCCACGAGCAGTACTTC.

This clonotype was observed once. The chain recombines TRBV7-2 with TRBJ2-7; D is possibly TRBD2 (6 bases). Germline CDR1 and CDR2: SGHTA and FQGNSA. CDR3 length equals 13 residues. Between the trimmed V and J ends, which lost 3 bases and 3 bases, there was a span of 9 bases. DNA for the CDR3: TGTGCCAGCAGCTTCCGACTAGACTACGAGCAGTACTTC. It yields the protein CASSFRLDYEQYF.

The chain combines TRBV12-5 with TRBJ2-7; 8 bases align to TRBD1. This CDR3 region has 16 residues. The J segment lost 1 base and the V segment lost 1 base, leaving 6 bases of the junction unmatched. Germline CDR1 LGHNT, CDR2 FRNRAP. The CDR3 protein is CASGLGTGFLSYEQYF. As DNA, the CDR3 is TGTGCTAGTGGTTTGGGGACAGGGTTTCTTTCCTACGAGCAGTACTTC.

This clonotype was found a few times. The gene calls are TRBV3-1 and TRBJ1-2; D is undetermined. The germline V and J ends were trimmed by 0 bases and 10 bases, with 12 bases remaining between them. The CDR3 spans 13 residues. Per germline, CDR1 LGHDT and CDR2 YNNKEL (reference sequence). The CDR3 loop is CASSQEDPWVYTF. The CDR3 DNA reads as TGTGCCAGCAGCCAAGAAGACCCGTGGGTCTACACCTTC. Full variable domain (outside the CDR3, taken from reference TRBV3-1 and TRBJ1-2): DTAVSQTPKYLVTQMGNDKSIKCEQNLGHDTMYWYKQDSKKFLKIMFSYNNKELIINETVPNRFSPKSPDKAHLNLHINSLELGDSAVYFCASSQEDPWVYTFGSGTRLTVV.

This clonotype was seen a few times. The chain joins TRBV28 to TRBJ2-7; no clear D gene. Per germline, CDR1 MDHEN and CDR2 SYDVKM. The CDR3 covers 14 residues. V was clipped by 5 bases and J by 0 bases, with 11 bases between them. The CDR3 region is CASSPTDSSYEQYF. In DNA form, the CDR3 reads TGTGCCAGCAGTCCGACGGATAGCTCCTACGAGCAGTACTTC. Full variable domain (rest looked up from reference TRBV28 and TRBJ2-7): DVKVTQSSRYLVKRTGEKVFLECVQDMDHENMFWYRQDPGLGLRLIYFSYDVKMKEKGDIPEGYSVSREKKERFSLILESASTNQTSMYLCASSPTDSSYEQYFGPGTRLTVT.

The genes are TRBV3-1 and TRBJ2-2; possible D gene TRBD1, 5 bases. Deletions cut 1 base from V and 2 bases from J, with 8 bases between. Germline V gene lookup returns CDR1 LGHDT and CDR2 YNNKEL (reference sequence). The CDR3 is 15 amino acids. The CDR3 spells CASSQGGGNTGELFF. The CDR3 DNA sequence: TGTGCCAGCAGCCAAGGGGGCGGCAACACCGGGGAGCTGTTTTTT.

The chain is built from TRBV4-1 and TRBJ2-6; tentatively, D is TRBD2 (5 bases). The V end was cut by 0 bases, the J end by 0 bases, with 15 bases between. The CDR3 sequence is 19 residues long. Looked up from germline, CDR1 is MGHRA and CDR2 is YSYEKL. CDR3 region: CASSQDPGSYSSGANVLTF. CDR3 DNA sequence: TGCGCCAGCAGCCAAGATCCGGGGTCCTACTCCTCTGGGGCCAACGTCCTGACTTTC.

There are a few counts of this clonotype. The rearrangement joins TRBV28 to TRBJ2-2; TRBD1 might be the D (6 bases). Germline assignment: CDR1 MDHEN and CDR2 SYDVKM. This CDR3 comprises 16 residues. The V end was cut by 3 bases, the J end by 11 bases, with 22 bases between. For the CDR3, the DNA is TGTGCCAGCAGTTTGTCTCCTAACAGGGTGTCCCATGAGCTGTTTTTT. It translates to CASSLSPNRVSHELFF.

The chain is built from TRBV7-6 and TRBJ2-7; D possibly uses TRBD1 or TRBD2 (5 bases each). Germline V gene sequence: CDR1 SGHVS, CDR2 FNYEAQ. Deletions cut 0 bases from V and 6 bases from J, with 12 bases between. The CDR3 consists of 14 residues. CDR3: CASSLAPGAGEQYF. CDR3 DNA sequence: TGTGCCAGCAGCTTAGCCCCCGGGGCTGGCGAGCAGTACTTC.